The 26 T cell receptor beta chains below were found in one sample sequenced in a study of blood T cell repertoires in COVID-19. This table comes from immunoSEQ multiplex PCR, and its TCRdb copy is limited to in-frame clones, with some not included. The top ten clones hold 11% to 15% of a sample with 160,000 or so clones, approximately 80% of them seen once. The specimen was peripheral blood. Receptors were obtained from a woman of 80 years or more with acute or convalescent COVID-19.

The rearrangement links TRBV18 to TRBJ1-3, with 7 bases that match TRBD1. The CDR3 covers 15 residues. Per the germline V gene, CDR1 is KGHSH and CDR2 is LQKENI. Trimming removed 0 bases from V and 5 bases from J; junction bases left unmatched: 4. The CDR3 region is CASSPPTGQRNTIYF. The CDR3 nucleotides read TGTGCCAGCTCACCACCGACAGGGCAGAGAAACACCATATATTTT.

The chain carries TRBV18 and TRBJ1-6, with TRBD1 matching over 8 bases. The germline CDR1 and CDR2 sequences are KGHSH and LQKENI. The CDR3 contains 20 residues. The trim removed 1 base at V and 9 bases at J, leaving 20 bases unmatched. CDR3 in DNA: TGTGCCAGCTCACCACAGAATGCCGGGGACAGGAGCAGCGTCGGTTCACCCCTCCACTTT. Translating gives CASSPQNAGDRSSVGSPLHF.

The rearrangement joins TRBV5-1 to TRBJ1-3; 7 nucleotides match TRBD1. This CDR3 region has 14 residues. Germline-derived CDR1 and CDR2 are SGHRS and YFSETQ. Trimming took 4 bases from V and 2 from J; bases not matched to a gene: 3. CDR3 in DNA: TGCGCCAGCAGCGACCAGGGGGCTGGAAACACCATATATTTT. Its protein is CASSDQGAGNTIYF.

The chain combines TRBV11-2 with TRBJ2-1; 15 bases match TRBD2. The germline V gene has CDR1 SGHAT and CDR2 FQNNGV. V lost 5 bases, J lost 9 bases, and 8 bases stayed unmatched. This CDR3 comprises 16 residues. CDR3 region: CASSPPGLAGGGEQFF. The DNA of the CDR3 is TGTGCCAGCAGCCCCCCGGGACTAGCGGGAGGTGGTGAGCAGTTCTTC.

The CDR3 region is CASSDSGNQPQHF. The CDR3 coding sequence is TGTGCCAGTAGCGACAGTGGCAATCAGCCCCAGCATTTT. V gene TRBV19 combines with J gene TRBJ1-5, with TRBD1 as a possible D gene (5 bases). This CDR3 comprises 13 residues. V was trimmed by 6 bases and J by 2 bases, leaving 8 bases between them. Germline V gene sequence: CDR1 LNHDA, CDR2 SQIVND (reference sequence).

V is TRBV5-4 and J is TRBJ2-3, with TRBD2 identical over 8 bases. CDR3 size: 16 residues. The V gene's germline CDR1 is SGHNT and CDR2 YYREEE (reference sequence). The junction had 5 bases not matched to a gene; V was cut back by 1 base and J by 1 base. CDR3 residues: CASSLRLAGRTDTQYF. CDR3 sequence (DNA): TGTGCCAGCAGCTTGCGGCTAGCGGGCCGCACAGATACGCAGTATTTT.

This clone was detected once. The chain links TRBV12-3 or TRBV12-4 to TRBJ1-2; TRBD1 matches 7 bases. This CDR3 comprises 12 residues. The junction had 4 bases not matched to a gene; V was cut back by 5 bases and J by 7 bases. The CDR3 DNA is TGTGCCAGCAGTCGGGACAGTCCTGGCTACACCTTC. Protein sequence: CASSRDSPGYTF.

The chain links TRBV7-9 to TRBJ2-1, with a tentative D call TRBD2 (6 bases). Germline loops: CDR1 SEHNR, CDR2 FQNEAQ (reference sequence). The V end lost 5 bases, the J end lost 3 bases, and 20 bases lay between the germline ends. This CDR3 is 17 amino acids long. CDR3 bases: TGTGCCAGCAGCCCTCCCCCCGGACTACCTCACTACAATGAGCAGTTCTTC. This gives the protein CASSPPPGLPHYNEQFF.

V and J are TRBV7-9 and TRBJ2-5; 7 bases are shared with TRBD1. The CDR3 length is 14 residues. Looked up from germline, CDR1 is SEHNR and CDR2 is FQNEAQ (reference sequence). With V trimmed by 5 bases and J by 2 bases, 5 bases remained unmatched. The chain's CDR3 is CASSPQDRQETQYF. In DNA, the CDR3 is TGTGCCAGCAGCCCTCAGGACAGGCAAGAGACCCAGTACTTC.

Here the CDR3 reads CASSAPKGLLFCEQYF. Written as DNA, the CDR3 is TGTGCCAGTAGTGCACCCAAGGGGTTACTCTTCTGCGAGCAGTACTTC. This rearrangement joins TRBV19 to TRBJ2-7, with D possibly TRBD1 on 5 matching bases. The CDR3 has 16 amino acids. V lost 5 bases and J 6 bases, leaving 23 bases between the germline ends. Germline CDR1 LNHDA, CDR2 SQIVND (reference sequence). The whole variable domain, filled in from reference TRBV19 and TRBJ2-7, reads DGGITQSPKYLFRKEGQNVTLSCEQNLNHDAMYWYRQDPGQGLRLIYYSQIVNDFQKGDIAEGYSVSREKKESFPLTVTSAQKNPTAFYLCASSAPKGLLFCEQYFGPGTRLTVT.

The chain carries TRBV6-5 and TRBJ2-2, with 7 positions matching TRBD1. Trimming removed 5 bases from V and 13 bases from J; junction bases left unmatched: 10. Germline V gives CDR1 MNHEY, CDR2 SVGAGI. This CDR3 spans 13 amino acids. Here the CDR3 reads CASSPKDREGLFF. The CDR3 nucleotides read TGTGCCAGCAGTCCTAAAGACAGGGAAGGGCTGTTTTTT.

J is TRBJ1-1 and V is TRBV7-9; tentatively, D is TRBD1 (6 bases). The CDR3 runs 13 residues. With 6 bases removed from V and 2 bases from J, the gap between germline ends came to 10 bases. The V gene's germline CDR1 is SEHNR and CDR2 FQNEAQ (reference sequence). The CDR3 protein is CASRRTANTEAFF. As DNA, the CDR3 is TGTGCCAGCAGGCGGACAGCTAACACTGAAGCTTTCTTT.

The chain uses TRBV15 and TRBJ2-1; 8 bases are shared with TRBD2. Germline CDR1 LNHNV, CDR2 YYDKDF (reference sequence). CDR3 length equals 16 residues. V shed 0 bases and J 5 bases; nucleotides not matched to a gene: 6. CDR3 bases: TGTGCCACCAGCAGAGATCCCGTAGCGGGGAACAATGAGCAGTTCTTC. Translating gives CATSRDPVAGNNEQFF.

This clone has a single count. This chain joins TRBV29-1 and TRBJ2-3; TRBD2 agrees at 7 bases. V trimming: 6 bases; J trimming: 2 bases; junction bases outside the gene matches: 11. This CDR3 region has 15 residues. In germline, CDR1 is SQVTM, CDR2 ANQGSEA. The DNA for the CDR3 is TGCAGCGTGTGGGGCCTAGCGGCCTACACAGATACGCAGTATTTT. This encodes CSVWGLAAYTDTQYF.

This chain links TRBV28 with TRBJ2-4; 7 bases align to TRBD2. CDR1 MDHEN and CDR2 SYDVKM come from the germline V gene. The CDR3 loop spans 14 amino acids. With 6 bases clipped from V and 5 bases from J, the junction kept 7 bases outside the gene matches. The CDR3 protein is CASRISGTQNIQYF. DNA for the CDR3: TGTGCCAGCAGGATCAGCGGGACCCAAAACATTCAGTACTTC.

V and J are TRBV5-4 and TRBJ2-1, with 7 bases matching TRBD1. Germline-derived CDR1 and CDR2 are SGHNT and YYREEE (reference sequence). V lost 1 base and J lost 6; bases outside the gene matches: 4. The CDR3 contains 14 residues. CDR3 DNA: TGTGCCAGCAGCTTGAAGGACAGGAGCAATGAGCAGTTCTTC. This gives the protein CASSLKDRSNEQFF. Drawing the rest from reference TRBV5-4 and TRBJ2-1, the complete variable domain is ETGVTQSPTHLIKTRGQQVTLRCSSQSGHNTVSWYQQALGQGPQFIFQYYREEENGRGNFPPRFSGLQFPNYSSELNVNALELDDSALYLCASSLKDRSNEQFFGPGTRLTVL.

The rearrangement links TRBV30 to TRBJ1-1, with TRBD1 matching over 10 bases. The trim removed 4 bases at V and 6 bases at J, leaving 11 bases unmatched. The CDR3 is 15 amino acids. The germline CDR1 and CDR2 sequences are GTSNPN and SVGIG (reference sequence). The chain's CDR3 is CAWKVTGGPFAEAFF. The DNA of the CDR3 is TGTGCCTGGAAGGTGACAGGGGGCCCTTTTGCTGAAGCTTTCTTT.

J is TRBJ2-2 and V is TRBV27; 8 bases fit TRBD1. Per germline, CDR1 MNHEY and CDR2 SMNVEV (reference sequence). The CDR3 spans 14 residues. Trimming at V came to 2 bases and at J to 4 bases, leaving 0 bases not matched to a gene. CDR3 in DNA: TGTGCCAGCAGTTTAGACAGGGGCACCGGGGAGCTGTTTTTT. This sequence encodes CASSLDRGTGELFF.

The rearrangement links TRBV12-3 or TRBV12-4 to TRBJ2-7, with TRBD2 as a possible D gene (6 bases). V shed 6 bases and J shed 7 bases, with 16 bases lying between them. This CDR3 has 13 residues. The DNA of the CDR3 is TGTGCCAGCAGCTCTTCAGGGAGGCGGGAGCAGTACTTC. Amino acids: CASSSSGRREQYF.

The rearrangement links TRBV7-2 to TRBJ1-2; 9 positions agree with TRBD1. CDR1 is SGHTA, CDR2 FQGNSA, per germline. The J segment lost 8 bases and the V segment lost 1 base, leaving 5 bases of the junction unmatched. This CDR3 spans 14 amino acids. This CDR3 is CASSLVQGARGYTF. CDR3 DNA sequence: TGTGCCAGCAGCTTAGTACAGGGGGCGCGCGGCTACACCTTC.

This chain uses TRBV7-2 with TRBJ2-7; possible D gene TRBD1, 6 bases. V lost 5 bases, J lost 3 bases, and 20 bases lay in between. Germline V gives CDR1 SGHTA, CDR2 FQGNSA. The CDR3 runs 16 residues. Written as DNA, the CDR3 is TGTGCCAGCAGCAGGATGGGGGCGCGTACGGGCTACGAGCAGTACTTC. It is translated as CASSRMGARTGYEQYF.

The gene calls are TRBV6-5 and TRBJ2-7; D unclear. The CDR3 has 12 amino acids. Trimming stripped 6 bases from V and 2 bases from J, with 8 bases between. Germline assignment: CDR1 MNHEY and CDR2 SVGAGI. DNA of the CDR3: TGTGCCAGCAGGAAGCAAGCCTACGAGCAGTACTTC. Encoded protein: CASRKQAYEQYF.

The chain combines TRBV15 with TRBJ2-2; possibly TRBD1 for D (5 bases). V was cut by 0 bases and J by 7 bases, with 9 bases left in between. Germline CDR1 is LNHNV and CDR2 is YYDKDF (reference sequence). CDR3 length: 14 residues. CDR3 nucleotides: TGTGCCACCAGCAGAGAAGGGGTGGTCGGGGAGCTGTTTTTT. It is translated as CATSREGVVGELFF.

The rearrangement uses TRBV18 and TRBJ1-6; TRBD1 aligns across 8 bases. Germline-derived CDR1 and CDR2 are KGHSH and LQKENI. J was trimmed by 8 bases and V by 6 bases; bases with no gene match: 9. The CDR3 is made up of 15 amino acids. The CDR3 reads CASSLGQGLDSPLHF. In DNA form, the CDR3 reads TGTGCCAGCTCCCTTGGACAGGGTCTCGATTCACCCCTCCACTTT.

This chain joins TRBV19 and TRBJ2-2; D may be TRBD1 (6 bases). There are 16 residues in the CDR3. Trimming stripped 5 bases from V and 1 base from J, with 14 bases between. Germline CDR1 reads LNHDA; CDR2 reads SQIVND (reference sequence). For the CDR3, the DNA is TGTGCCAGTAGTCCTCGGGACACGGAGAACACCGGGGAGCTGTTTTTT. This sequence encodes CASSPRDTENTGELFF. Complete variable domain (other parts from reference TRBV19 and TRBJ2-2): DGGITQSPKYLFRKEGQNVTLSCEQNLNHDAMYWYRQDPGQGLRLIYYSQIVNDFQKGDIAEGYSVSREKKESFPLTVTSAQKNPTAFYLCASSPRDTENTGELFFGEGSRLTVL.

CDR3 sequence reads: CASSVQGTNEKLFF. The DNA for the CDR3 is TGTGCCAGCAGCGTACAGGGAACTAATGAAAAACTGTTTTTT. The chain is built from TRBV5-4 and TRBJ1-4; D may be TRBD1 (6 bases). CDR1 and CDR2 from the germline V gene are SGHNT and YYREEE (reference sequence). V was trimmed by 4 bases and J by 1 base, leaving 8 bases between them. The CDR3 runs to 14 residues.